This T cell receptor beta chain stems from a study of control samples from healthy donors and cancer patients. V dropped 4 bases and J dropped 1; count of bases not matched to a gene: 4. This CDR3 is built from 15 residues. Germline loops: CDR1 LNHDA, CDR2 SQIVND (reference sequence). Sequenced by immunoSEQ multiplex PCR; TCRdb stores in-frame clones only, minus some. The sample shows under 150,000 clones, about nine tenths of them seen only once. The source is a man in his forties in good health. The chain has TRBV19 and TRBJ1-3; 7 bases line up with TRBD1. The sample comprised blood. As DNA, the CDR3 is TGTGCCAGTAGTACATCGACAGGGTCTGGAAACACCATATATTTT. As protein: CASSTSTGSGNTIYF.